Only a few counts were recorded for the clone carrying this TCR beta chain. The data are from a study of T-cell memory formation after mild COVID-19. This CDR3 is 18 amino acids long. The germline CDR1 and CDR2 sequences are SGHTA and FQGNSA. Trimming removed 4 bases from V and 0 bases from J, with 19 bases in between. Constant-segment primers were used for 5'RACE, and the resulting TCR alpha and TCR beta cDNA libraries carried sample barcodes and UMIs. TCRdb fed the 5' RACE reads into MiXCR, producing one record per CDR3 protein. The sample carries 280,000 or so distinct CDR3 sequences, 7.5% to 9.5% recorded once.

Sequencing input: PBMCs or a T cell subset sorted from them (not recorded which). V gene TRBV7-2 combines with J gene TRBJ1-3; D call uncertain. This clonotype was obtained from a man aged 18 to 30 who had mild COVID-19 (a few samples of this study predate the infection). Cell type and time point are not known. The CDR3 reads CASSWVLDLRVSGNTIYF. As DNA, the CDR3 is TGTGCCAGCAGCTGGGTTCTGGATCTGAGGGTCTCTGGAAACACCATATATTTT.